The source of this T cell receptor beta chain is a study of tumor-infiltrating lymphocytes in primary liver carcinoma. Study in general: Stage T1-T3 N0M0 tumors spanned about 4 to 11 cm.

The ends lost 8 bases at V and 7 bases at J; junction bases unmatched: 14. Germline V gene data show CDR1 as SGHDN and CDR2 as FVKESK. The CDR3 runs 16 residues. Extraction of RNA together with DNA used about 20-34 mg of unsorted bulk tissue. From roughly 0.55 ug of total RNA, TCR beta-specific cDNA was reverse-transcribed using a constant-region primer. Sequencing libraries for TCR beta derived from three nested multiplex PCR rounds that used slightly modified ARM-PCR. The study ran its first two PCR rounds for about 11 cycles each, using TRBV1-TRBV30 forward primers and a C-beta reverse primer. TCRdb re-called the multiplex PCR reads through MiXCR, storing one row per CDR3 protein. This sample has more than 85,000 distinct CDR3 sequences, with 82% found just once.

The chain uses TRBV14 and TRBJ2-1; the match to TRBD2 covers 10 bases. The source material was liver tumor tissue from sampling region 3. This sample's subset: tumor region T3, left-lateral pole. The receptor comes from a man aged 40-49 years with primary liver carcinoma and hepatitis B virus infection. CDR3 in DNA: TGTGCCAGCGGCCCCTCTTTAGCGGGAGGTTTTAATGAGCAGTTCTTC. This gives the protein CASGPSLAGGFNEQFF. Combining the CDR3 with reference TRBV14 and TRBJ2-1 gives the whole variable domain EAGVTQFPSHSVIEKGQTVTLRCDPISGHDNLYWYRRVMGKEIKFLLHFVKESKQDESGMPNNRFLAERTGGTYSTLKVQPAELEDSGVYFCASGPSLAGGFNEQFFGPGTRLTVL.